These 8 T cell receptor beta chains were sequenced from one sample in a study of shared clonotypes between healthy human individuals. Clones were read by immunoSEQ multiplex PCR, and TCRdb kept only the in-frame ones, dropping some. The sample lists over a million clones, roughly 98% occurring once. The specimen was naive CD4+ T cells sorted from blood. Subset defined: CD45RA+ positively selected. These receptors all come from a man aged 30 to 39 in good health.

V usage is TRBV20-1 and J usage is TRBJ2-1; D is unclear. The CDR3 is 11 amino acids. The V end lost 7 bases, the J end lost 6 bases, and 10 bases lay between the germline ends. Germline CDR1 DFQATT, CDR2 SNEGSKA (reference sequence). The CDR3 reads CSGNSLNEQFF. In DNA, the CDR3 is TGCAGTGGCAATAGCCTCAATGAGCAGTTCTTC.

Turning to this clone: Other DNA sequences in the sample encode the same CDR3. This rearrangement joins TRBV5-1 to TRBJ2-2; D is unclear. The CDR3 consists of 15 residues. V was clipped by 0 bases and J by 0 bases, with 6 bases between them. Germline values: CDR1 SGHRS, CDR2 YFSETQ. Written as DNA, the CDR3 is TGCGCCAGCAGCTTGGCCGGTGCGAACACCGGGGAGCTGTTTTTT. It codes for CASSLAGANTGELFF.

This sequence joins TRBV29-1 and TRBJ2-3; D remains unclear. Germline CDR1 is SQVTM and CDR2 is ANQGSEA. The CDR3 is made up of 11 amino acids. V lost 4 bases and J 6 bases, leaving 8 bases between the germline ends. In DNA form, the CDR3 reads TGCAGCGTTGGGGTGGGGGATACGCAGTATTTT. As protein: CSVGVGDTQYF.

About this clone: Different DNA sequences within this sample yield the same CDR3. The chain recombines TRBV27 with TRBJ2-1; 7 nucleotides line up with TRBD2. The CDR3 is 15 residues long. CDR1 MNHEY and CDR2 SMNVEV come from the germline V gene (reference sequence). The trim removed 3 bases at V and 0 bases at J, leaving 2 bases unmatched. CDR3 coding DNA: TGTGCCAGCAGTTTCGGCGGGAGCTCCTACAATGAGCAGTTCTTC. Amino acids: CASSFGGSSYNEQFF.

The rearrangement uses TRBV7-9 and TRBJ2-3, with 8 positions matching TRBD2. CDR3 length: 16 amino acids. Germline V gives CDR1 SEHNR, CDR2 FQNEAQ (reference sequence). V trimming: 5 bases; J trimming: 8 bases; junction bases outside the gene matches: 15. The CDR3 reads CASSDLADGRAPTQYF. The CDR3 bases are TGTGCCAGCAGCGATCTAGCCGACGGGAGGGCCCCTACGCAGTATTTT.

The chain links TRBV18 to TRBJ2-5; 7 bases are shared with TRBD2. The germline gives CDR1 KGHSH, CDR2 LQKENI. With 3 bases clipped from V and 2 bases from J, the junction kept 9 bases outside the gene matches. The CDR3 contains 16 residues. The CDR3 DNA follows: TGTGCCAGCTCACCTTTCTTCACTAGCGTACAAGAGACCCAGTACTTC. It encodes CASSPFFTSVQETQYF. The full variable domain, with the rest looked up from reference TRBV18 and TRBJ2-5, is NAGVMQNPRHLVRRRGQEARLRCSPMKGHSHVYWYRQLPEEGLKFMVYLQKENIIDESGMPKERFSAEFPKEGPSILRIQQVVRGDSAAYFCASSPFFTSVQETQYFGPGTRLLVL.

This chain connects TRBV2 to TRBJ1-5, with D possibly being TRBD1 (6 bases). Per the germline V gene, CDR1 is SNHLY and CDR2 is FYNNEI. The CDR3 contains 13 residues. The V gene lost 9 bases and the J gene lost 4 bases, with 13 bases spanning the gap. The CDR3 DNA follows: TGTGCCAGTGCACAGGGTTGGAATCAGCCCCAGCATTTT. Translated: CASAQGWNQPQHF.

The CDR3 nucleotides are TGCGCCAGCAGCTTGACGGAGAACACAGATACGCAGTATTTT. This encodes CASSLTENTDTQYF. This chain uses TRBV5-1 with TRBJ2-3; D is unclear. CDR3 length: 14 residues. Germline CDR1 is SGHRS and CDR2 is YFSETQ. Trimming cost V 1 base and J 2 bases, with 8 bases left between them.